This section outlines one TCR beta chain sequence together with its context. Its target is not known. The data belong to a study of Tregs in tolerant kidney transplant recipients. Study results and limitations: Changing PCR primers prevented nucleotide comparison between some patients' samples.

Profiled with immunoSEQ multiplex PCR; TCRdb holds only in-frame clones, not every one. The data hold over 85,000 clones, with over 85% observed a single time. J lost 9 bases, V lost 1 base, and 9 bases had no gene match. The CDR3 runs 16 residues. Germline lookup yields CDR1 SGHNT and CDR2 YENEEA. The chain is built from TRBV11-3 and TRBJ2-3; 11 bases line up with TRBD2. The sequence was obtained from a human donor who received a combined kidney and bone marrow transplant. Sample: CD4+ T cells from blood, taken before the transplant. The CDR3 nucleotides read TGTGCCAGCAGCTTAGCTAGCGGGAGGCCCCGCGGGACGCAGTATTTT. It is translated as CASSLASGRPRGTQYF. The full variable domain, completed using reference TRBV11-3 and TRBJ2-3, is EAGVVQSPRYKIIEKKQPVAFWCNPISGHNTLYWYLQNLGQGPELLIRYENEEAVDDSQLPKDRFSAERLKGVDSTLKIQPAELGDSAVYLCASSLASGRPRGTQYFGPGTRLTVL.